The clone carrying this T cell receptor (beta chain) was seen more than once but under ten times. What it binds is unknown. Study-wide points: Tumor Treg TCRs overlapped most with tumor naive CD4+ cells. The TCR gene usage of tumor memory CD4+ T cells clustered together with blood and lymph node memory CD4+ cells and with lymph node naive CD4+ cells.

The CDR3 consists of 16 residues. Trimming removed 4 bases from V and 3 bases from J; junction bases left unmatched: 7. Germline V lookup: CDR1 SGHRS, CDR2 YFSETQ. Constant-region reverse primers amplified full-length variable regions, followed by semi-nested Nested Universal Primer A PCR. A single record per CDR3 protein comes from TCRdb applying MiXCR to the 5' RACE reads. The sample holds tens of thousands of distinct CDR3 sequences; less than 30% are singletons and the top ten take roughly 2.3%. Tregs were sorted as CD4+CD25+CD127-/low cells. The clonotype comes from a female donor with breast cancer. The sample consisted of tumor-infiltrating Tregs sorted from the breast tumor. This sequence joins TRBV5-1 and TRBJ2-1; TRBD2 matches at 10 bases. Written as DNA, the CDR3 is TGCGCCAGCAGCCCAACGACTAGCGGGTACTACAATGAGCAGTTCTTC. Encoded protein: CASSPTTSGYYNEQFF.